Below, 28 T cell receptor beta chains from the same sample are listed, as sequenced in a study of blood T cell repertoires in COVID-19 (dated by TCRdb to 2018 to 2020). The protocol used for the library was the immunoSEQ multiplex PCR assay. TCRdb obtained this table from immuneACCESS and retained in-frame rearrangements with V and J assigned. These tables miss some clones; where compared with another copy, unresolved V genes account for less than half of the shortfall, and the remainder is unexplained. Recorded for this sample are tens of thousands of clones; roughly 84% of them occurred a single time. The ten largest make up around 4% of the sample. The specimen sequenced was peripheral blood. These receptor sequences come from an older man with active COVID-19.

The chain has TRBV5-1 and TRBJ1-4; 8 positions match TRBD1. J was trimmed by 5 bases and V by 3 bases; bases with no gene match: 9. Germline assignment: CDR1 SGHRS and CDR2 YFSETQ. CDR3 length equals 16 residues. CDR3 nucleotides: TGCGCCAGCAGCTACCGAGGACAGGGAGGAAATGAAAAACTGTTTTTT. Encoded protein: CASSYRGQGGNEKLFF.

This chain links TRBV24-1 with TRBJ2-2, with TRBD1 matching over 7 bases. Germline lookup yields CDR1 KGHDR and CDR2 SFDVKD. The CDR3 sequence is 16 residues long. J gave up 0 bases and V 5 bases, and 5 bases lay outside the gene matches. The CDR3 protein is CATSGDRKTNTGELFF. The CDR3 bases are TGTGCCACCAGTGGGGACAGAAAAACGAACACCGGGGAGCTGTTTTTT.

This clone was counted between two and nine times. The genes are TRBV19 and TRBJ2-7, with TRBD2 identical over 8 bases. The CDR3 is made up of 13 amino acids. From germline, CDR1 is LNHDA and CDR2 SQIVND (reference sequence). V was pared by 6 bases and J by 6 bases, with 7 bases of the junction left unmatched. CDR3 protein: CASSSGLALEQYF. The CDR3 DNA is TGTGCCAGTAGCTCCGGACTAGCACTCGAGCAGTACTTC.

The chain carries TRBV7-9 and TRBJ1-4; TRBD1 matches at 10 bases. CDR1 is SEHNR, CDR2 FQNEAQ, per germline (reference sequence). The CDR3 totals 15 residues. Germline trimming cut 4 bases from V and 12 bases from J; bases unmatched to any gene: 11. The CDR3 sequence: CASSSPGQGHSELFF. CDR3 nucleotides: TGTGCCAGCAGCTCTCCGGGACAGGGGCATTCAGAACTGTTTTTT.

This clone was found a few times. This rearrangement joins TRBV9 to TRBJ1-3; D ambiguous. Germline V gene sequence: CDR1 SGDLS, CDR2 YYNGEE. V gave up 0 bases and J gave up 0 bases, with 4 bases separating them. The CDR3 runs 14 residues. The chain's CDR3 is CASSVAGSGNTIYF. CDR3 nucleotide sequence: TGTGCCAGCAGCGTAGCCGGCTCTGGAAACACCATATATTTT.

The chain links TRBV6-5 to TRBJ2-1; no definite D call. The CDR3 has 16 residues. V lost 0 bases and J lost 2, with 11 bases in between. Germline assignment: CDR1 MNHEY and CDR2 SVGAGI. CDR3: CASSYSNVAPYNEQFF. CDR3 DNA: TGTGCCAGCAGTTACTCGAACGTAGCACCCTACAATGAGCAGTTCTTC.

CDR3 DNA: TGTGCCAGCAGGGTGGGACTAGTAGCCTACAATGAGCAGTTCTTC. Amino acid sequence: CASRVGLVAYNEQFF. The rearrangement links TRBV11-2 to TRBJ2-1, with 8 bases aligning to TRBD2. CDR3 length: 15 amino acids. Germline V gene lookup returns CDR1 SGHAT and CDR2 FQNNGV. With V trimmed by 6 bases and J by 2 bases, 6 bases remained unmatched.

This chain's CDR3 is CAWTLQVVRTEQYF. The CDR3 DNA is TGTGCCTGGACCCTACAGGTCGTTCGAACGGAGCAGTACTTC. The chain uses TRBV30 and TRBJ2-7; weak D call: TRBD1 (5 bases). V lost 4 bases to trimming and J lost 7 bases, with 20 bases between them. The CDR3 is 14 amino acids. In germline, CDR1 is GTSNPN, CDR2 SVGIG (reference sequence).

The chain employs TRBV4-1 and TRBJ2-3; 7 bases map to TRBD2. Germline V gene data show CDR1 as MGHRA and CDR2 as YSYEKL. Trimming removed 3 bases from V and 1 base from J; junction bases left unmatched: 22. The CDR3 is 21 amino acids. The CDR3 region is CASSHPSGTGGRVPRTDTQYF. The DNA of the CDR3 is TGCGCCAGCAGCCACCCAAGTGGGACGGGGGGTAGAGTCCCCCGCACAGATACGCAGTATTTT.

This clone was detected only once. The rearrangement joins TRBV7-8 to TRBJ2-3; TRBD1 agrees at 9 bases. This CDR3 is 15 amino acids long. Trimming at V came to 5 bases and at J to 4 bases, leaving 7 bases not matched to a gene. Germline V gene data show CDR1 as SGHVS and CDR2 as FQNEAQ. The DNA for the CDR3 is TGTGCCAGCAGCGCGGACAGGGGTGGGGCAGATACGCAGTATTTT. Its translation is CASSADRGGADTQYF.

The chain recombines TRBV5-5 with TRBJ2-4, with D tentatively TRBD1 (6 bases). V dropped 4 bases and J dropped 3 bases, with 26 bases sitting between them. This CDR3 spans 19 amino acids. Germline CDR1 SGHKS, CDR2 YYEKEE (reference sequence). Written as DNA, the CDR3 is TGTGCCAGCAGCCAAGGACAGTCGACCCTAGCCTTGGGCAAAAACATTCAGTACTTC. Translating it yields CASSQGQSTLALGKNIQYF.

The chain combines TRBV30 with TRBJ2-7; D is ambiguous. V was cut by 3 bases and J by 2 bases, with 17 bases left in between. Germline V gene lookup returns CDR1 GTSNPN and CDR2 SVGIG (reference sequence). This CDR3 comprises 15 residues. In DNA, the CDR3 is TGTGCCTGGAGGTTTTCGAACCGAGTCACCTACGAGCAGTACTTC. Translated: CAWRFSNRVTYEQYF.

The CDR3 DNA sequence: TGTGCCAGCAGCCAAGATTTAGGTTCTCAGGCCGAGCAGTTCTTC. Its protein is CASSQDLGSQAEQFF. The chain carries TRBV3-1 (or the pseudogene TRBV3-2) and TRBJ2-1; D gene unclear. Germline V gene lookup returns CDR1 LGHDT and CDR2 YNNKEL (reference sequence). V gave up 0 bases and J gave up 10 bases, with 16 bases separating them. The CDR3 sequence is 15 residues long.

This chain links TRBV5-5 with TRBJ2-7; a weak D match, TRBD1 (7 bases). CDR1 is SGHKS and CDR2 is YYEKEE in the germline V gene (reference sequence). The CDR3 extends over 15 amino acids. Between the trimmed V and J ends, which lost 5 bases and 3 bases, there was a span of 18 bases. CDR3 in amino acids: CASRDIRQGGYEQYF. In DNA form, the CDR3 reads TGTGCCAGCAGGGACATAAGACAGGGAGGCTACGAGCAGTACTTC.

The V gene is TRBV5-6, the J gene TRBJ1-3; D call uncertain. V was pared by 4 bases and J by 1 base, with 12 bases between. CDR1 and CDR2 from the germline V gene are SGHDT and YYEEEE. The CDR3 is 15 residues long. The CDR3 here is CASSKAPGSGNTIYF. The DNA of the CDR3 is TGTGCCAGCAGCAAGGCCCCGGGGTCTGGAAACACCATATATTTT.

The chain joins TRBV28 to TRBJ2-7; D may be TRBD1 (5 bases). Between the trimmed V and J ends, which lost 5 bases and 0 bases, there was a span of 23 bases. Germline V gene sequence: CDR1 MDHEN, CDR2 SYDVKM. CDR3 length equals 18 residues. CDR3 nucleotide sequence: TGTGCCAGCAGTCACCCCCGGGCGATAGGGGAATTCTCCTACGAGCAGTACTTC. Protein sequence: CASSHPRAIGEFSYEQYF.

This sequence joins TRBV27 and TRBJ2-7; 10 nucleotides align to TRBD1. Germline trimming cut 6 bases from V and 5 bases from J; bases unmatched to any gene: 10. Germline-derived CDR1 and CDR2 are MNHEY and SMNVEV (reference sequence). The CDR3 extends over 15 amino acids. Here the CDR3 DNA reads TGTGCCAGCAGCGACCTCGGGACAGGGGATGACGAGCAGTACTTC. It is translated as CASSDLGTGDDEQYF.

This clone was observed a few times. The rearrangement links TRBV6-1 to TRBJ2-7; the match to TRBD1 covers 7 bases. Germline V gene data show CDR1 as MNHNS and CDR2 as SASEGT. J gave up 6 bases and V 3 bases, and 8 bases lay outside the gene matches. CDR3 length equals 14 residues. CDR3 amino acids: CASSDPTGNGEQYF. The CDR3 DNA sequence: TGTGCCAGCAGTGATCCGACAGGGAATGGCGAGCAGTACTTC.

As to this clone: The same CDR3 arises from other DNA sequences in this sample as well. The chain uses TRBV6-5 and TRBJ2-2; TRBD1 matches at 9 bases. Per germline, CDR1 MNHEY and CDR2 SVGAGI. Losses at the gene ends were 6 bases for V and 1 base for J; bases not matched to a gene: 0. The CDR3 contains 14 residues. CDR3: CASRDRGNTGELFF. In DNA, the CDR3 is TGTGCCAGCAGGGACAGGGGGAACACCGGGGAGCTGTTTTTT.

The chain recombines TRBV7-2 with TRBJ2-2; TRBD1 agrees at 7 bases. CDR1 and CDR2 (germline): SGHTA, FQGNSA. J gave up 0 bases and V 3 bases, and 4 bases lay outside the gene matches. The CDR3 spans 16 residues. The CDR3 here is CASSFAGTANTGELFF. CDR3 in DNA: TGTGCCAGCAGCTTCGCCGGGACAGCGAACACCGGGGAGCTGTTTTTT.

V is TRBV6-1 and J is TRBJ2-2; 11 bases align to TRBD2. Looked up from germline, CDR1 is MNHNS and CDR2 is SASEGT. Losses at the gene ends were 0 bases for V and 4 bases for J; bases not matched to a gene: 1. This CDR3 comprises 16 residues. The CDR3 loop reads CASSEALAGGTGELFF. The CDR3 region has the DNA TGTGCCAGCAGTGAAGCGCTAGCGGGAGGCACCGGGGAGCTGTTTTTT.

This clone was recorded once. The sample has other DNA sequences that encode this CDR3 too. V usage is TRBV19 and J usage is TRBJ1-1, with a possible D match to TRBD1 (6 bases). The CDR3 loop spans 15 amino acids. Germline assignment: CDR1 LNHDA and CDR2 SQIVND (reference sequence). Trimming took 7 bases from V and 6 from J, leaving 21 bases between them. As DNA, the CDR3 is TGTGCCAGTATTTCGGGGGCGGGAGGTCGGCCTGAAGCTTTCTTT. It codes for CASISGAGGRPEAFF.

The CDR3 reads CASRSRFGGSQETQYF. CDR3 bases: TGTGCCAGCCGGTCCCGATTCGGCGGGAGTCAAGAGACCCAGTACTTC. J is TRBJ2-5 and V is TRBV27; 7 positions match TRBD2. This CDR3 comprises 16 residues. Per germline, CDR1 MNHEY and CDR2 SMNVEV (reference sequence). V dropped 8 bases and J dropped 2; count of bases not matched to a gene: 14.

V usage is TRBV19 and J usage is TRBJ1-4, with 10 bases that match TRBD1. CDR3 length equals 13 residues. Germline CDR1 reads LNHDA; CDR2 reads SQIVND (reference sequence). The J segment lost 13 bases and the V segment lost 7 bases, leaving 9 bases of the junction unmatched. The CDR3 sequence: CASTGQGLTRLFF. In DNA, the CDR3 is TGTGCCAGTACGGGACAGGGGTTGACGAGACTGTTTTTT. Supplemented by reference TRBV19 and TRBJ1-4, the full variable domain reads DGGITQSPKYLFRKEGQNVTLSCEQNLNHDAMYWYRQDPGQGLRLIYYSQIVNDFQKGDIAEGYSVSREKKESFPLTVTSAQKNPTAFYLCASTGQGLTRLFFGSGTQLSVL.

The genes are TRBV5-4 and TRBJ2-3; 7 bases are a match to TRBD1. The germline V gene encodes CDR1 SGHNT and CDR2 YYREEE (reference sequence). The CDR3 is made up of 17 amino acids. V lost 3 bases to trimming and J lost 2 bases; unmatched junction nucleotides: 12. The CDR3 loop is CASSSMTGLSNTDTQYF. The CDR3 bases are TGTGCCAGCAGCTCGATGACAGGGCTCTCTAACACAGATACGCAGTATTTT.

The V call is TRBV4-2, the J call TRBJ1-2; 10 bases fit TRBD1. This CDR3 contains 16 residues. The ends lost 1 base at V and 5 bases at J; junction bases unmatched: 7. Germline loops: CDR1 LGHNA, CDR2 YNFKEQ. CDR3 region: CASSQGDRGAVYGYTF. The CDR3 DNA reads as TGTGCCAGCAGCCAAGGGGACAGGGGCGCAGTTTATGGCTACACCTTC.

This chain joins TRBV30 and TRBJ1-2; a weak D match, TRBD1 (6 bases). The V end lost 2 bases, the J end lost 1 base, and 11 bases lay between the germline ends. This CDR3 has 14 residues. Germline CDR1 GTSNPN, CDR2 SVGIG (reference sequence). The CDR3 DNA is TGTGCCTGGAGTAGGGGCAGGGGTAACTATGGCTACACCTTC. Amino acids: CAWSRGRGNYGYTF.

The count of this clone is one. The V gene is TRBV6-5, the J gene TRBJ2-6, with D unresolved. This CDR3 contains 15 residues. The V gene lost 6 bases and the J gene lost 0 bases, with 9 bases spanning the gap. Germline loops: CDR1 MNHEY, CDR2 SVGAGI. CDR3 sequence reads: CASRATSSGANVLTF. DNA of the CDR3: TGTGCCAGCAGGGCGACAAGCTCTGGGGCCAACGTCCTGACTTTC.